This note documents a single T cell receptor beta chain sequence. This sample is part of a study of blood T cell repertoires in COVID-19. Overall study context: COVID-19 samples collected from the United States, Italy and Spain covered acute and convalescent phases. The analysed material was cDNA or gDNA that came from T cells, B-cell-depleted T cells, or PBMCs.

Followed over time, Seattle patients had been enrolled while infection was active. The germline CDR1 and CDR2 sequences are SQVTM and ANQGSEA. The CDR3 loop spans 13 amino acids. The junction had 3 bases not matched to a gene; V was cut back by 6 bases and J by 0 bases. Methods used by the authors: Amplified reference gene primers provided the basis for estimating nucleated cell counts. Profiled with immunoSEQ multiplex PCR; TCRdb holds only in-frame clones, not every one. That table furnishes V, J and clone size, whereas the DNA furnished D and trimming. Here the sample spans fewer than 300,000 clones, over 75% being singletons.

The rearrangement uses TRBV29-1 and TRBJ1-1; 8 nucleotides line up with TRBD1. The sequence came from a human donor with COVID-19, enrolled during active disease. The donor label of this sample is uncertain. Sequenced: peripheral blood. The CDR3 DNA sequence: TGCAGCGTCGTGACAGGGGTGAACACTGAAGCTTTCTTT. Its protein is CSVVTGVNTEAFF.